These T cell receptor beta chains were read from a single sample in a study of cytomegalovirus exposure and HLA in healthy donors. Produced via immunoSEQ multiplex PCR; TCRdb's table is partial and in-frame only. Of around 230,000 clones in the sample, around four fifths were seen once. The sequencing sample was made of PBMCs. Receptors were obtained from a boy between 5 and 17 years old in good health and CMV-seronegative. Each CDR3 is given with its conserved first and last residue. D genes are given only for firm matches. Part of the rows lack a size; the others show once, few, many or a class for expanded clones.

D gene,clone size,V gene,J gene,CDR3 protein,CDR3 DNA
.,.,TRBV30,TRBJ1-1,CAWSVNSLTEAFF,TGTGCCTGGAGTGTAAACTCGTTGACTGAAGCTTTCTTT
TRBD1,.,TRBV5-4,TRBJ2-1,CASSPRQGVEDEQFF,TGTGCCAGCAGCCCCCGACAGGGGGTGGAGGATGAGCAGTTCTTC
.,.,TRBV7-2,TRBJ2-2,CASSAGAGELFF,TGTGCCAGCAGCGCAGGGGCCGGGGAGCTGTTTTTT
.,.,TRBV7-8,TRBJ1-1,CASSLAPTGNTEAFF,TGTGCCAGCAGCTTAGCCCCCACAGGGAACACTGAAGCTTTCTTT
.,.,TRBV7-9,TRBJ1-1,CASSLEHNTEAFF,TGTGCCAGCAGCTTAGAACACAACACTGAAGCTTTCTTT
TRBD1,.,TRBV30,TRBJ2-1,CAWSFQGQGAYNEQFF,TGTGCCTGGAGTTTCCAAGGACAGGGGGCCTACAATGAGCAGTTCTTC
TRBD1,.,TRBV14,TRBJ1-4,CASSLRPGQVGGEKLFF,TGTGCCAGCAGCCTTCGACCCGGACAGGTGGGGGGTGAAAAACTGTTTTTT
.,.,TRBV4-1,TRBJ2-7,CASSHPPQGFYEQYF,TGCGCCAGCAGCCACCCGCCCCAGGGTTTCTACGAGCAGTACTTC
TRBD2,few,TRBV2,TRBJ2-1,CASSQGAVRLAGVFDGNEQFF,TGTGCCAGCAGTCAAGGCGCCGTGCGGCTAGCGGGGGTTTTCGATGGCAATGAGCAGTTCTTC
TRBD1,.,TRBV5-4,TRBJ2-1,CASSQTGTGNNEQFF,TGTGCCAGCAGCCAAACCGGGACAGGGAACAATGAGCAGTTCTTC
TRBD2,.,TRBV11-2,TRBJ2-1,CASSSNSGRAGFNEQFF,TGTGCCAGCAGCTCTAATAGCGGGAGGGCCGGATTCAATGAGCAGTTCTTC
TRBD1,.,TRBV6-4,TRBJ1-2,CASRGQGGGYTF,TGTGCCAGCAGAGGACAGGGCGGCGGCTACACCTTC
.,.,TRBV5-1,TRBJ2-7,CASSLAESTVYEQYF,TGCGCCAGCAGCTTGGCCGAAAGCACCGTCTACGAGCAGTACTTC
TRBD1,.,TRBV18,TRBJ2-7,CASSRNPGTGGTYEQYF,TGTGCCAGCTCACGAAACCCCGGGACAGGGGGCACCTACGAGCAGTACTTC
TRBD1,.,TRBV5-1,TRBJ1-1,CASSPPRTGEDTEAFF,TGCGCCAGCAGTCCCCCCCGGACAGGGGAGGACACTGAAGCTTTCTTT
.,.,TRBV11-3,TRBJ2-5,CASSFPQLRAGETQYF,TGTGCCAGCAGTTTTCCCCAGCTGAGGGCCGGAGAGACCCAGTACTTC
TRBD1,.,TRBV6-4,TRBJ2-3,CASSGTGGTDTQYF,TGTGCCAGCAGTGGGACAGGGGGCACAGATACGCAGTATTTT
.,.,TRBV5-6,TRBJ2-3,CASSFPRVTDTQYF,TGTGCCAGCAGCTTTCCGCGGGTCACAGATACGCAGTATTTT
TRBD2,.,TRBV4-2,TRBJ2-3,CASSQDAAGVGDTQYF,TGTGCCAGCAGCCAAGATGCAGCGGGGGTGGGGGATACGCAGTATTTT
TRBD1,.,TRBV5-1,TRBJ2-7,CASSLVPHQGDVTYEQYF,TGCGCCAGCAGCTTGGTACCCCACCAGGGGGATGTCACCTACGAGCAGTACTTC
.,few,TRBV18,TRBJ1-2,CASSLQQGGGYTF,TGTGCCAGCTCACTTCAACAGGGCGGGGGCTACACCTTC
.,.,TRBV11-2,TRBJ2-1,CASSFSSQGIYEQFF,TGTGCCAGCAGCTTTAGTTCCCAGGGGATATACGAGCAGTTCTTC
.,.,TRBV5-6,TRBJ1-1,CASSLVWGEDTEAFF,TGTGCCAGCAGCTTGGTATGGGGCGAGGACACTGAAGCTTTCTTT
.,once,TRBV6-4,TRBJ1-2,CASRQTGANYGYTF,TGTGCCAGCAGGCAGACAGGAGCTAACTATGGCTACACCTTC
TRBD2,.,TRBV30,TRBJ2-3,CAWSPGLAADTQYF,TGTGCCTGGAGTCCGGGACTAGCGGCAGATACGCAGTATTTT
TRBD1,.,TRBV4-2,TRBJ1-1,CASSHQGARTVTTEAFF,TGTGCCAGCAGCCACCAGGGGGCGCGGACAGTAACGACTGAAGCTTTCTTT
.,.,TRBV29-1,TRBJ2-1,CSVQTYRYNEQFF,TGCAGCGTTCAAACTTATCGGTACAATGAGCAGTTCTTC
.,.,TRBV30,TRBJ1-6,CAWSPRQLYNSPLHF,TGTGCCTGGAGTCCCCGACAGTTGTATAATTCACCCCTCCACTTT
TRBD1,.,TRBV11-2,TRBJ1-2,CASSGRDRGRQGYTF,TGTGCCAGCAGCGGCCGGGACAGGGGGCGTCAGGGCTACACCTTC
.,.,TRBV10-1,TRBJ1-1,CASSRSNTEAFF,TGCGCCAGCAGCCGGTCGAACACTGAAGCTTTCTTT
TRBD2,.,TRBV7-8,TRBJ2-7,CASWNGLAGEQYF,TGTGCCAGCTGGAACGGACTAGCAGGCGAGCAGTACTTC
TRBD1,.,TRBV5-1,TRBJ2-5,CASSSRVTGGGETQYF,TGCGCCAGCAGCTCGCGCGTGACAGGGGGCGGGGAGACCCAGTACTTC
.,few,TRBV5-5,TRBJ1-3,CASSRQVGGNTIYF,TGTGCCAGCAGCCGGCAAGTCGGGGGAAACACCATATATTTT
TRBD2,.,TRBV19,TRBJ2-2,CASSILAGGTTGELFF,TGTGCCAGTAGTATCTTGGCGGGAGGGACCACCGGGGAGCTGTTTTTT
.,.,TRBV20-1,TRBJ2-3,CSASDGDTQYF,TGCAGTGCTAGCGACGGGGATACGCAGTATTTT
.,.,TRBV2,TRBJ1-5,CASRGVPSPQHF,TGTGCCAGCAGGGGAGTACCTTCGCCCCAGCATTTT
TRBD1,.,TRBV25-1,TRBJ1-1,CASKDRGLDTEAFF,TGTGCCAGCAAAGACAGGGGGCTGGACACTGAAGCTTTCTTT
.,.,TRBV5-1,TRBJ2-7,CASSLATGAYEQYF,TGCGCCAGCAGCTTGGCGACGGGGGCCTACGAGCAGTACTTC
.,.,TRBV5-1,TRBJ2-7,CASSLEGRGGQYF,TGCGCCAGCAGCTTGGAAGGCCGAGGAGGGCAGTACTTC
.,few,TRBV27,TRBJ1-2,CASSFTGSNYGYTF,TGTGCCAGCAGTTTTACAGGGTCTAACTATGGCTACACCTTC